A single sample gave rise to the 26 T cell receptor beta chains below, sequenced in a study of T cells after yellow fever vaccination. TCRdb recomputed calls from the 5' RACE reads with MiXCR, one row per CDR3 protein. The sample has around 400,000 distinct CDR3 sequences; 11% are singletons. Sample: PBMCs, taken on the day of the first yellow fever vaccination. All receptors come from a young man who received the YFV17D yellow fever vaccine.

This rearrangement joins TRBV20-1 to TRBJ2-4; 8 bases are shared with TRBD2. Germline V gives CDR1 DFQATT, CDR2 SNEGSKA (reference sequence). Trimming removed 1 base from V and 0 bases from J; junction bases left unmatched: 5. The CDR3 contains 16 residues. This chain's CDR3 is CSARVAGGLAKNIQYF. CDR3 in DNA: TGCAGTGCTAGAGTCGCGGGGGGTCTAGCCAAAAACATTCAGTACTTC.

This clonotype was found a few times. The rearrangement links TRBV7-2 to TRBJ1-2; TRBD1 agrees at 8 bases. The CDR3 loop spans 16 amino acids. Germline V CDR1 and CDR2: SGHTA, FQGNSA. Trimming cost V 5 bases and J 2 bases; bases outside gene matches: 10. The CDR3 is CASSMTSGGANYGYTF. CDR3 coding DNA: TGTGCCAGCAGCATGACTTCAGGGGGCGCGAACTATGGCTACACCTTC.

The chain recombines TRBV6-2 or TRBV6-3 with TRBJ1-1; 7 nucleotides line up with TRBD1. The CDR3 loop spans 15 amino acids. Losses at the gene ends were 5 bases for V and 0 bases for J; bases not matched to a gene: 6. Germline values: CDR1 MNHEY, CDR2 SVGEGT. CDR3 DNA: TGTGCCAGCAGTCACCACAGGGGATTGAACACTGAAGCTTTCTTT. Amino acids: CASSHHRGLNTEAFF.

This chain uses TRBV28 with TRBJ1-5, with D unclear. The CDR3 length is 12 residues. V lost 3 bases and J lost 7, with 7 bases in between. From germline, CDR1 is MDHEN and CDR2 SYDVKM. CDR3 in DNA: TGTGCCAGCAGTTTGCGACGGCAGCCCCAGCATTTT. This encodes CASSLRRQPQHF.

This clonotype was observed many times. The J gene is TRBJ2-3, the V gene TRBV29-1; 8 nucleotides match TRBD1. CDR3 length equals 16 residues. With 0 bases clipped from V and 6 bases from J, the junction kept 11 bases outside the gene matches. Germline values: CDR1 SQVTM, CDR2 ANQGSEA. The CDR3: CSVEDEQGDPPDTQYF. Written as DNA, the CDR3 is TGCAGCGTTGAAGATGAACAGGGGGATCCCCCCGATACGCAGTATTTT.

CDR3 protein: CASSSASVEAFF. CDR3 DNA sequence: TGTGCCAGCAGCTCCGCCTCGGTCGAAGCTTTCTTT. This chain connects TRBV5-4 to TRBJ1-1; no firm D call. The CDR3 length is 12 residues. Trimming took 3 bases from V and 8 from J, leaving 11 bases between them. Germline loops: CDR1 SGHNT, CDR2 YYREEE (reference sequence).

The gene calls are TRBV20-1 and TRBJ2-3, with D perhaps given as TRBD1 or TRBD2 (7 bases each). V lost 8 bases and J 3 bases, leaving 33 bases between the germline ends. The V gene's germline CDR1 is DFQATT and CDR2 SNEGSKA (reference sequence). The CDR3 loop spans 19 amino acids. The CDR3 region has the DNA TGCAGTTCCTACCTAAACAACCAGGGGGGGACCCTCAATACAGATACGCAGTATTTT. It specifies CSSYLNNQGGTLNTDTQYF.

The CDR3 region is CAATGLSYEQYV. CDR3 DNA: TGTGCCGCCACAGGTCTGTCCTACGAGCAGTACGTC. The gene calls are TRBV15 and TRBJ2-7; D may be TRBD1 (5 bases). CDR3 length: 12 residues. V was cut by 11 bases and J by 1 base, with 12 bases left in between. In germline, CDR1 is LNHNV, CDR2 YYDKDF (reference sequence).

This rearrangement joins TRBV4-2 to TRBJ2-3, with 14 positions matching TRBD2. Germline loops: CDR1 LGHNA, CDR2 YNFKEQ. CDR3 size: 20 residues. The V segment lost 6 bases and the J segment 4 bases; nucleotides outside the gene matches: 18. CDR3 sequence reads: CASRQIPGLAGGRRPDTQYF. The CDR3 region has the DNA TGTGCCAGCAGACAAATACCTGGACTAGCGGGGGGCCGTAGGCCAGATACGCAGTATTTT.

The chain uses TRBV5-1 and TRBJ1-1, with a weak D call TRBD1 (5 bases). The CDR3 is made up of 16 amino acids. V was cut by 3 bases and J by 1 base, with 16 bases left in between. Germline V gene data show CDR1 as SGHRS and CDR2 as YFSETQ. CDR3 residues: CASSSPGNNRNTEAFF. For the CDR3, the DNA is TGCGCCAGCAGCTCCCCAGGGAACAACAGGAACACTGAAGCTTTCTTT.

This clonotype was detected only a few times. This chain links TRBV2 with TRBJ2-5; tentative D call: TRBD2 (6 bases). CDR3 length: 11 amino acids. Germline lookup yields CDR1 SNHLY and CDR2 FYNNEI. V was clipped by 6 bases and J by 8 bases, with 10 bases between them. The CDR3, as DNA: TGTGCCAGCAGCGCGGCGGGAACCCAGTACTTC. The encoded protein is CASSAAGTQYF.

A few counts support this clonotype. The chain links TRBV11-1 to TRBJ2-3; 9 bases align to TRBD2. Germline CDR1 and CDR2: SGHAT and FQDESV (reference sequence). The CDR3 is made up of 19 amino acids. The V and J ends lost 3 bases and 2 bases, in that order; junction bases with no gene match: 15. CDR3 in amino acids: CASSFPSSGEQDPTDTQYF. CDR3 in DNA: TGTGCCAGCAGCTTCCCCTCTAGCGGGGAGCAAGATCCCACAGATACGCAGTATTTT.

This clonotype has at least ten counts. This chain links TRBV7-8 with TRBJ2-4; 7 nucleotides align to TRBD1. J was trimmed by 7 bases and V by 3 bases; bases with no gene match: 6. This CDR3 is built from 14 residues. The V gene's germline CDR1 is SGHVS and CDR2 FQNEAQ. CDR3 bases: TGTGCCAGCAGCTTCCGTGACAGGGTGAACATTCAGTACTTC. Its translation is CASSFRDRVNIQYF.

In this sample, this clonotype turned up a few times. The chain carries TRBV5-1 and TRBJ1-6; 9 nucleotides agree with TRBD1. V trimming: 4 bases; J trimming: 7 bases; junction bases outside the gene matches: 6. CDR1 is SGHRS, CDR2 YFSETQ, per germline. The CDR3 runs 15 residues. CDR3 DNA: TGCGCCAGCAGCCCTAGGACAGGGGAAAATTCACCCCTCCACTTT. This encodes CASSPRTGENSPLHF.

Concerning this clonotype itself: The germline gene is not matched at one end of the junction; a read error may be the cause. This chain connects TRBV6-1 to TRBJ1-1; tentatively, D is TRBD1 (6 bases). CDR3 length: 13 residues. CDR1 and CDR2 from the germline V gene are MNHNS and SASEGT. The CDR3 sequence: CAGRPGQYTEAFF. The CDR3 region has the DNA TGTGCCGGCAGACCAGGACAGTACACTGAAGCTTTCTTT.

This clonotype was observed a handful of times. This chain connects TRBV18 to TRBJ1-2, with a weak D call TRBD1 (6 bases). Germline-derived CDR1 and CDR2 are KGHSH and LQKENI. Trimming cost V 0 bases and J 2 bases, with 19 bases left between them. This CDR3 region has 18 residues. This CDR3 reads CASSPPLRNRDVNYGYTF. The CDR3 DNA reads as TGTGCCAGCTCACCACCCCTTCGTAACAGGGACGTCAACTATGGCTACACCTTC.

The CDR3 reads CAISEVAGSQPQHF. The CDR3 nucleotides read TGTGCCATCAGTGAGGTCGCAGGGAGTCAGCCCCAGCATTTT. The chain has TRBV10-3 and TRBJ1-5; D may be TRBD1 (5 bases). V lost 2 bases to trimming and J lost 6 bases, with 11 bases between them. The length of the CDR3 is 14 residues. CDR1 and CDR2 from the germline V gene are ENHRY and SYGVKD.

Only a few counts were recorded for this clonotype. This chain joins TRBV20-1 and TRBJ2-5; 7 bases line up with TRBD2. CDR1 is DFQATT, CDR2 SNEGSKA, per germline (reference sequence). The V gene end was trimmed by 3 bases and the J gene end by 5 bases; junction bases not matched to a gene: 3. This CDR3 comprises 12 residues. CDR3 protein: CSASWGGETQYF. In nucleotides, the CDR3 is TGCAGTGCTAGTTGGGGGGGGGAGACCCAGTACTTC.

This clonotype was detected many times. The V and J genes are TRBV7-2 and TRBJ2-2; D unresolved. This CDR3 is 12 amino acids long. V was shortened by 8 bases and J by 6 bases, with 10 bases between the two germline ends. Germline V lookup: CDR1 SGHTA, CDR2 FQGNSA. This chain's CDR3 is CASQLPPGELFF. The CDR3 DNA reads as TGTGCCAGCCAACTCCCCCCCGGGGAGCTGTTTTTT.

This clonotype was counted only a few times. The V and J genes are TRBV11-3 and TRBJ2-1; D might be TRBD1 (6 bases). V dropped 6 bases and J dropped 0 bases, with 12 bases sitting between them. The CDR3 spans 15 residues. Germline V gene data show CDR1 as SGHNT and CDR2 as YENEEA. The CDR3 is CASRKTGSSYNEQFF. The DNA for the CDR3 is TGTGCCAGCAGAAAAACAGGGTCCTCCTACAATGAGCAGTTCTTC.

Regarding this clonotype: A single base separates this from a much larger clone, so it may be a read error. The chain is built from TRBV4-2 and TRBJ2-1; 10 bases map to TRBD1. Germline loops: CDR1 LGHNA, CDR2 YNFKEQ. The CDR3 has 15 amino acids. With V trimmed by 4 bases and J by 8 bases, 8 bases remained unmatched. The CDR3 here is CASSPGRTGGDEQFF. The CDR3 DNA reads TGTGCCAGCAGCCCTGGTCGGACAGGGGGTGATGAGCAGTTCTTC.

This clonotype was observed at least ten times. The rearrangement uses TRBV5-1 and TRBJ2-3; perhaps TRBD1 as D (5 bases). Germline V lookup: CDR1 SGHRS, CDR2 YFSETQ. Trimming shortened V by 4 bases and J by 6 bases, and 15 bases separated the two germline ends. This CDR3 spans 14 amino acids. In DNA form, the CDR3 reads TGCGCCAGCAGCCCCGGCAGGGCGGAGGATACGCAGTATTTT. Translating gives CASSPGRAEDTQYF.

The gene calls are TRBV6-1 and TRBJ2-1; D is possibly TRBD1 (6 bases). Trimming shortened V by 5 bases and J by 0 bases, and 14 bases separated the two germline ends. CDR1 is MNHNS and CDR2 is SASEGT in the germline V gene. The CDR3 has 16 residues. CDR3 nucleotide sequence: TGTGCCAGCAGTCCTTGGGGGACAAGCTCCTACAATGAGCAGTTCTTC. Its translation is CASSPWGTSSYNEQFF.

CDR3 region: CASSWDREETQYF. The CDR3 nucleotides read TGCGCCAGCAGCTGGGACAGGGAAGAGACCCAGTACTTC. The chain links TRBV5-1 to TRBJ2-5; 9 bases are a match to TRBD1. Looked up from germline, CDR1 is SGHRS and CDR2 is YFSETQ. CDR3 length: 13 amino acids. V trimming: 3 bases; J trimming: 3 bases; junction bases outside the gene matches: 0.

CDR3 in DNA: TGTGCCAGCATTCAGACAGCTGCCGAATACGAGCAGTACGTC. Protein product: CASIQTAAEYEQYV. This chain uses TRBV28 with TRBJ2-7, with a weak D call TRBD1 (5 bases). CDR1 MDHEN and CDR2 SYDVKM come from the germline V gene. The CDR3 has 14 amino acids. V lost 7 bases and J lost 4, with 17 bases in between.

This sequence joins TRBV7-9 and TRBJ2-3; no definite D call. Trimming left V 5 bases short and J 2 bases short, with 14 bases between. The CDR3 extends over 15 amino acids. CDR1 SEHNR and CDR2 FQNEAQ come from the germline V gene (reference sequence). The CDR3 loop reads CASSPLVAYTDTQYF. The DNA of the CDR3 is TGTGCCAGCAGCCCCTTGGTGGCCTACACAGATACGCAGTATTTT.